The 31 T cell receptor beta chains below all came from one sample that was sequenced in a study of CXCR3-negative and CXCR3-positive naive CD8 T cells (dated by TCRdb to between 2018 and 2020). The data were produced on a NextSeq 550. The Human TCR Profiling Kit (MiLaboratory) was used to make UMI-labeled 5' RACE TRB cDNA libraries. TCRdb reprocessed the reads and assigns one entry to each CDR3 protein sequence, leaving out DNA. The sample table on file contains roughly 120,000 distinct CDR3 sequences. Clones ranked in the top ten supply 0.59% of the sample. The full study reports these points: Compared with CXCR3-negative naive cells, CXCR3-positive naive cells had TRB CDR3s with higher hydrophobicity (lower Kidera factor 4), lower energy, and higher strength and volume indices.

Their antigens remain unidentified. The sequencing input was naive CXCR3+ CD8+ T cells from blood. The cell subset or site label, read with the paper, signifies: CD45RO-CCR7+CD27+CD95- naive CD8+ T cells expressing CXCR3 (TNR3+). These receptors came from a human donor in good health. Some clones in this sample may be carry-over from other donors' samples.

The CDR3 region is CASSLASEAFF. The genes are TRBV7-9 and TRBJ1-1. CDR1 and CDR2 (germline): SEHNR, FQNEAQ (reference sequence). CDR3 length: 11 amino acids.

This chain uses TRBV19 with TRBJ2-7; the TCRdb D gene call, TRBD1, has no DNA to confirm it. The germline V gene encodes CDR1 LNHDA and CDR2 SQIVND (reference sequence). CDR3 length: 15 residues. The CDR3 sequence: CASRQQGDYHYEQYF.

The V call is TRBV11-2, the J call TRBJ2-5; TCRdb picks TRBD1, but there is no DNA to check that call. Germline V lookup: CDR1 SGHAT, CDR2 FQNNGV. This CDR3 region has 14 residues. CDR3 sequence: CASSLAGIQETQYF.

The V and J genes are TRBV10-3 and TRBJ2-7; TCRdb proposes TRBD1, but this gene call is untestable without DNA. Germline V gives CDR1 ENHRY, CDR2 SYGVKD. The CDR3 spans 12 residues. The CDR3: CAISERGGQQYF.

The genes are TRBV29-1 and TRBJ2-7; as DNA is missing, the TRBD1 call by TCRdb cannot be tested. The germline gives CDR1 SQVTM, CDR2 ANQGSEA. This CDR3 contains 13 residues. This CDR3 reads CSVDSVTGHEQYF.

The genes are TRBV12-3 or TRBV12-4 and TRBJ2-7; absent DNA, TCRdb's TRBD1 call cannot be checked. CDR3 length: 15 residues. The CDR3 sequence is CASSDWTGGHHEQYF.

The chain is built from TRBV6-6 and TRBJ2-3; the TRBD1 assignment by TCRdb is unverifiable without DNA. This CDR3 comprises 13 residues. Germline V lookup: CDR1 MNHNY, CDR2 SVGAGI (reference sequence). CDR3 loop: CASSHGIPDTQYF.

V and J are TRBV20-1 and TRBJ2-1; the D call from TCRdb, TRBD2, cannot be confirmed without DNA. This CDR3 has 16 residues. Per the germline V gene, CDR1 is DFQATT and CDR2 is SNEGSKA (reference sequence). The CDR3: CSARGTSGTSYNEQFF.

The rearrangement uses TRBV7-3 and TRBJ2-6. This CDR3 spans 14 amino acids. Germline-derived CDR1 and CDR2 are SGHTA and FQGTGA. The CDR3 is CASSPDSGANVLTF. Together with reference TRBV7-3 and TRBJ2-6, the CDR3 gives the full variable domain: GAGVSQTPSNKVTEKGKYVELRCDPISGHTALYWYRQSLGQGPEFLIYFQGTGAADDSGLPNDRFFAVRPEGSVSTLKIQRTERGDSAVYLCASSPDSGANVLTFGAGSRLTVL.

This rearrangement joins TRBV6-2 or TRBV6-3 to TRBJ2-7; TCRdb proposes TRBD1, but this gene call is untestable without DNA. In germline, CDR1 is MNHEY, CDR2 SVGEGT. The CDR3 consists of 12 residues. This CDR3 is CASSGTVYEQYF.

CDR3 region: CSARGREDFPRGNYGYTF. The chain recombines TRBV20-1 with TRBJ1-2. The length of the CDR3 is 18 residues. Germline CDR1 is DFQATT and CDR2 is SNEGSKA (reference sequence).

V gene TRBV6-2 or TRBV6-3 combines with J gene TRBJ2-7; TCRdb calls TRBD1, which cannot be checked without DNA. Per the germline V gene, CDR1 is MNHEY and CDR2 is SVGEGT. The CDR3 has 18 amino acids. The CDR3 protein is CASSYGSVRQGFIYEQYF.

The V and J genes are TRBV12-3 or TRBV12-4 and TRBJ2-1; the D call from TCRdb, TRBD1, cannot be confirmed without DNA. The CDR3 runs 17 residues. The chain's CDR3 is CASSGSGQGYSYNEQFF.

The chain uses TRBV6-4 and TRBJ2-2. The CDR3 consists of 14 residues. In germline, CDR1 is MRHNA, CDR2 SNTAGT. CDR3 region: CASSDSPVTGELFF.

J is TRBJ2-1 and V is TRBV6-2 or TRBV6-3. The germline CDR1 and CDR2 sequences are MNHEY and SVGEGT. The CDR3 extends over 11 amino acids. The CDR3 spells CASSMYNEQFF.

The CDR3: CASRRQGGEGYTF. The V and J genes are TRBV21-1 and TRBJ1-2; TCRdb indicates TRBD1, and absent DNA this call remains unverified. TRBV21-1 corresponds to a pseudogene. The CDR3 length is 13 residues.

The chain carries TRBV4-1 and TRBJ2-1; TCRdb returns TRBD1, unconfirmable since there is no DNA. The CDR3 runs 14 residues. CDR1 MGHRA and CDR2 YSYEKL come from the germline V gene. The CDR3 spells CASSRVGDSNEQFF.

This chain connects TRBV20-1 to TRBJ2-1; TCRdb's D gene call, TRBD2, goes unchecked for lack of DNA. The germline V gene has CDR1 DFQATT and CDR2 SNEGSKA (reference sequence). CDR3 size: 15 residues. The CDR3 loop is CSATGLAGEHAEQFF.

The V gene is TRBV12-3 or TRBV12-4, the J gene TRBJ2-3; without DNA, the TCRdb call of TRBD1 cannot be checked. The CDR3 runs to 16 residues. The CDR3 is CASSPGTGFSTDTQYF.

The rearrangement uses TRBV29-1 and TRBJ2-7; the D call from TCRdb, TRBD1, cannot be confirmed without DNA. CDR1 and CDR2 (germline): SQVTM, ANQGSEA. The CDR3 totals 14 residues. The CDR3 spells CSVASDRGLYEQYF.

The V call is TRBV7-7, the J call TRBJ2-5; TCRdb's D call of TRBD1 is untestable without DNA. The germline gives CDR1 SSHAT, CDR2 FNYEAQ (reference sequence). The CDR3 extends over 14 amino acids. The CDR3 protein is CASSQGQGVETQYF.

This chain links TRBV27 with TRBJ2-1; no DNA is available, so the TRBD1 call from TCRdb remains unchecked. Germline V gene data show CDR1 as MNHEY and CDR2 as SMNVEV (reference sequence). The CDR3 runs 13 residues. This CDR3 is CASSLDGGDEQFF.

V usage is TRBV29-1 and J usage is TRBJ2-2; checking the TCRdb D call of TRBD1 is not possible without DNA. CDR1 is SQVTM and CDR2 is ANQGSEA in the germline V gene. The CDR3 runs to 12 residues. The CDR3 loop is CSGQGPTGELFF.

The V gene is TRBV7-9, the J gene TRBJ1-1. Germline lookup yields CDR1 SEHNR and CDR2 FQNEAQ (reference sequence). The CDR3 loop spans 12 amino acids. The CDR3 reads CASSFAEFQAFF.

The chain employs TRBV2 and TRBJ2-1; TCRdb indicates TRBD2, and absent DNA this call remains unverified. There are 15 residues in the CDR3. Germline values: CDR1 SNHLY, CDR2 FYNNEI. CDR3 region: CASLPLAGEKDEQFF. Combining the CDR3 with reference TRBV2 and TRBJ2-1 gives the whole variable domain EPEVTQTPSHQVTQMGQEVILRCVPISNHLYFYWYRQILGQKVEFLVSFYNNEISEKSEIFDDQFSVERPDGSNFTLKIRSTKLEDSAMYFCASLPLAGEKDEQFFGPGTRLTVL.

This sequence joins TRBV11-2 and TRBJ2-1. This CDR3 comprises 15 residues. CDR1 SGHAT and CDR2 FQNNGV come from the germline V gene. The CDR3 here is CASSQDTDTYNEQFF.

The J gene is TRBJ1-2, the V gene TRBV29-1. Germline assignment: CDR1 SQVTM and CDR2 ANQGSEA. The CDR3 loop spans 13 amino acids. The CDR3: CSVEAGDGYGYTF.

V is TRBV29-1 and J is TRBJ2-7; absent DNA, TCRdb's TRBD1 call cannot be checked. CDR3 size: 12 residues. Germline-derived CDR1 and CDR2 are SQVTM and ANQGSEA. CDR3 protein: CSVGVGNYEQYF.

The V call is TRBV5-5, the J call TRBJ1-5; as DNA is missing, the TRBD1 call by TCRdb cannot be tested. This CDR3 spans 14 amino acids. Per germline, CDR1 SGHKS and CDR2 YYEKEE (reference sequence). This CDR3 is CASSLAPGGQPQHF.

This sequence joins TRBV2 and TRBJ1-1; without DNA, the TCRdb call of TRBD1 cannot be checked. Germline CDR1 and CDR2: SNHLY and FYNNEI. The CDR3 spans 14 residues. The CDR3 loop is CASSRPAGSTEAFF.

This chain uses TRBV6-5 with TRBJ1-3; TCRdb selects TRBD1, and the lack of DNA leaves this call unchecked. CDR3 length: 15 residues. The germline CDR1 and CDR2 sequences are MNHEY and SVGAGI. CDR3 amino acids: CASKTGQGAGNTIYF.